One and the same sample provided the 14 T cell receptor beta chains below, sequenced in a study of identical twins. MiXCR, applied by TCRdb to the 5' RACE reads, yields one record per CDR3 protein. The profile shows around 200,000 distinct CDR3 sequences, roughly 9.4% of them singletons. The sample was memory (CD45RO+) T cells sorted from blood. The receptor set was obtained from a woman aged 18-35 years in good health.

This clonotype was observed many times. The V gene is TRBV6-4, the J gene TRBJ2-3; 7 bases are shared with TRBD2. This CDR3 has 15 residues. From germline, CDR1 is MRHNA and CDR2 SNTAGT. Germline trimming cut 6 bases from V and 0 bases from J; bases unmatched to any gene: 6. This CDR3 is CASRAGLGSTDTQYF. CDR3 in DNA: TGTGCCAGCAGAGCCGGACTAGGTAGCACAGATACGCAGTATTTT.

This clonotype was seen more than once but under ten times. The V and J genes are TRBV20-1 and TRBJ1-1; D may be TRBD1 (5 bases). Germline-derived CDR1 and CDR2 are DFQATT and SNEGSKA (reference sequence). The length of the CDR3 is 10 residues. V dropped 3 bases and J dropped 8 bases, with 7 bases sitting between them. The CDR3 DNA sequence: TGCAGTGCTAGCGAGGGGGAAGCTTTCTTT. This codes for CSASEGEAFF.

This clonotype was counted a few times. The gene calls are TRBV20-1 and TRBJ2-5, with D perhaps matching TRBD2 (6 bases). Per the germline V gene, CDR1 is DFQATT and CDR2 is SNEGSKA (reference sequence). The CDR3 covers 12 residues. V was cut by 5 bases and J by 5 bases, with 12 bases left in between. CDR3 region: CSALAVPETQYF. Here the CDR3 DNA reads TGCAGTGCTTTAGCGGTGCCTGAGACCCAGTACTTC.

This clonotype was found a few times. The rearrangement links TRBV12-3 or TRBV12-4 to TRBJ1-2; 7 nucleotides align to TRBD1. V lost 8 bases and J lost 13; bases outside the gene matches: 10. This CDR3 region has 11 residues. The CDR3 spells CASGRQGVFTF. In DNA, the CDR3 is TGTGCCAGCGGAAGACAGGGAGTCTTCACCTTC.

The sample holds many counts of this clonotype. V is TRBV6-2 or TRBV6-3 and J is TRBJ2-7, with D hard to call. The CDR3 runs 13 residues. Looked up from germline, CDR1 is MNHEY and CDR2 is SVGEGT. V lost 2 bases to trimming and J lost 0 bases, with 5 bases between them. The CDR3 DNA follows: TGTGCCAGCAGTTACAGGAGCTCCTACGAGCAGTACTTC. Its translation is CASSYRSSYEQYF.

This clonotype was seen a handful of times. V is TRBV4-2 and J is TRBJ2-1; 8 positions match TRBD2. Germline values: CDR1 LGHNA, CDR2 YNFKEQ. The junction had 8 bases not matched to a gene; V was cut back by 0 bases and J by 4 bases. The CDR3 spans 17 residues. The CDR3 DNA follows: TGTGCCAGCAGCCAAGATTCGGCGGGGGGCCGGTACAATGAGCAGTTCTTC. It specifies CASSQDSAGGRYNEQFF.

This clonotype turned up a few times. This chain links TRBV6-6 with TRBJ2-5; D gene uncertain. CDR1 and CDR2 (germline): MNHNY, SVGAGI (reference sequence). Trimming removed 0 bases from V and 4 bases from J, with 3 bases in between. The CDR3 contains 12 residues. The DNA for the CDR3 is TGTGCCAGCAGTTACTCGGTAGAGACCCAGTACTTC. This codes for CASSYSVETQYF.

The rearrangement uses TRBV6-2 or TRBV6-3 and TRBJ1-5; D is ambiguous. There are 13 residues in the CDR3. The germline CDR1 and CDR2 sequences are MNHEY and SVGEGT. The V gene lost 2 bases and the J gene lost 6 bases, with 8 bases spanning the gap. DNA of the CDR3: TGTGCCAGCAGTTACAGGGAGTTTCAGCCCCAGCATTTT. Amino acid sequence: CASSYREFQPQHF.

The V and J genes are TRBV6-1 and TRBJ2-5; D is perhaps TRBD2 (6 bases). Germline-derived CDR1 and CDR2 are MNHNS and SASEGT. This CDR3 is 13 amino acids long. Trimming took 6 bases from V and 7 from J, leaving 15 bases between them. CDR3 amino acids: CASSRSAGGTQYF. The CDR3 DNA follows: TGTGCCAGCAGCCGTAGTGCCGGGGGGACCCAGTACTTC.

The chain has TRBV5-4 and TRBJ2-3, with 8 bases aligning to TRBD2. Looked up from germline, CDR1 is SGHNT and CDR2 is YYREEE (reference sequence). The CDR3 sequence is 14 residues long. The V gene end was trimmed by 4 bases and the J gene end by 7 bases; junction bases not matched to a gene: 8. CDR3 coding DNA: TGTGCCAGCAGCATCCGGGAGGGCCAAAATACGCAGTATTTT. Encoded protein: CASSIREGQNTQYF.

This clonotype was seen repeatedly, ten times or more. The rearrangement links TRBV20-1 to TRBJ2-7; 13 nucleotides align to TRBD2. Germline lookup yields CDR1 DFQATT and CDR2 SNEGSKA (reference sequence). The CDR3 sequence is 16 residues long. After removal of 0 bases from V and 3 bases from J, the junction contained 5 bases not matched to a gene. The CDR3 protein is CSARDGLAGEGYEQYF. Written as DNA, the CDR3 is TGCAGTGCTAGAGATGGACTAGCGGGAGAGGGCTACGAGCAGTACTTC.

This clonotype was seen only a few times. The chain combines TRBV5-4 with TRBJ2-7; the D is unclear. Per the germline V gene, CDR1 is SGHNT and CDR2 is YYREEE (reference sequence). The length of the CDR3 is 14 residues. The V end was cut by 5 bases, the J end by 0 bases, with 12 bases between. In DNA, the CDR3 is TGTGCCAGCAGTCCCCGAGGACCCTCCTACGAGCAGTACTTC. It is translated as CASSPRGPSYEQYF.

This clonotype has more than one count but fewer than ten. Sequence at one end of the junction differs from germline and may be a read error. The chain joins TRBV6-4 to TRBJ2-7; D gene unclear. From germline, CDR1 is MRHNA and CDR2 SNTAGT. This CDR3 contains 11 residues. CDR3 sequence reads: CVSSDHYEQYF. In nucleotides, the CDR3 is TGTGTCAGCAGCGATCACTACGAGCAGTACTTC.

The CDR3, as DNA: TGTGCCAGCAGCTTACTCAGGGCTAATTCACCCCTCCACTTT. Its translation: CASSLLRANSPLHF. The chain couples TRBV7-2 to TRBJ1-6, with D possibly matching TRBD1 (5 bases). Germline V lookup: CDR1 SGHTA, CDR2 FQGNSA. This CDR3 spans 14 amino acids. Trimming removed 2 bases from V and 6 bases from J, with 8 bases in between.